The 11 T cell receptor beta chains below come from one sample, sequenced in a study of OX40 agonist ivuxolimab in advanced cancers. The protocol used for the library was the immunoSEQ multiplex PCR assay. The immuneACCESS repertoire file appears here via TCRdb, limited to in-frame rearrangements. These files lack a portion of the clones; in checked studies, under half of the deficit traces to unresolved V genes, and the cause of the others is not known. The sample table records over 50,000 clones; more than 70% of these occur just once. The ten largest clones take up less than 2% of the sample. The sample here was CD4+ or CD8+ T cells sorted from blood, taken in a trial of the OX40 agonist ivuxolimab. These receptor sequences come from an adult with an advanced solid tumor such as melanoma, head and neck, liver or kidney cancer.

The V gene is TRBV7-9, the J gene TRBJ1-2; D is uncertain. This CDR3 region has 12 residues. V lost 1 base to trimming and J lost 4 bases, with 4 bases between them. Per germline, CDR1 SEHNR and CDR2 FQNEAQ (reference sequence). CDR3 nucleotide sequence: TGTGCCAGCAGCTTAGGAGGCTATGGCTACACCTTC. Residues: CASSLGGYGYTF.

CDR3 bases: TGTGCCAGCAGTGAAAGCACGGGACAGGGAACCTACGAGCAGTACTTC. It yields the protein CASSESTGQGTYEQYF. The gene calls are TRBV9 and TRBJ2-7, with 9 bases fitting TRBD1. The V gene's germline CDR1 is SGDLS and CDR2 YYNGEE. This CDR3 is 16 amino acids long. Trimming at V came to 5 bases and at J to 2 bases, leaving 11 bases not matched to a gene.

By proportion, this clone is medium-sized. The chain links TRBV6-5 to TRBJ1-2; unclear D gene. Germline V gene data show CDR1 as MNHEY and CDR2 as SVGAGI. The CDR3 contains 13 residues. Between the trimmed V and J ends, which lost 7 bases and 7 bases, there was a span of 16 bases. CDR3 DNA sequence: TGTGCCAGCACTAGAGGAGAGTCGGTTGGCTACACCTTC. Translated: CASTRGESVGYTF.

This sequence joins TRBV5-1 and TRBJ2-1, with D tentatively TRBD1 (6 bases). Germline loops: CDR1 SGHRS, CDR2 YFSETQ. This CDR3 comprises 13 residues. Trimming took 7 bases from V and 4 from J, leaving 12 bases between them. CDR3 bases: TGCGCCAGCGGCCGAGGGGGTTACAATGAGCAGTTCTTC. Protein product: CASGRGGYNEQFF.

The chain uses TRBV5-6 and TRBJ1-1; no definite D call. Looked up from germline, CDR1 is SGHDT and CDR2 is YYEEEE. V was trimmed by 0 bases and J by 1 base, leaving 7 bases between them. CDR3 length: 14 residues. The CDR3 region is CASSLGTRNTEAFF. CDR3 in DNA: TGTGCCAGCAGCTTGGGGACCCGGAACACTGAAGCTTTCTTT.

The genes are TRBV4-1 and TRBJ2-7, with no clear D. Germline V gene data show CDR1 as MGHRA and CDR2 as YSYEKL. Trimming took 4 bases from V and 3 from J, leaving 10 bases between them. This CDR3 has 13 amino acids. CDR3 amino acids: CASSLRIDYEQYF. DNA of the CDR3: TGCGCCAGCAGCCTCAGAATTGACTACGAGCAGTACTTC.

The J gene is TRBJ2-7, the V gene TRBV6-6; maybe TRBD2 (5 bases). CDR3 size: 13 residues. The V end lost 6 bases, the J end lost 7 bases, and 16 bases lay between the germline ends. Germline V gene lookup returns CDR1 MNHNY and CDR2 SVGAGI (reference sequence). CDR3 DNA sequence: TGTGCCAGCAGGCGCCGGGGATCGGGGGAGCAGTACTTC. It codes for CASRRRGSGEQYF.

In this sample, this clone turned up once. The J gene is TRBJ2-5, the V gene TRBV10-3, with TRBD1 matching over 7 bases. Per germline, CDR1 ENHRY and CDR2 SYGVKD. The V segment lost 4 bases and the J segment 5 bases; nucleotides outside the gene matches: 1. The CDR3 is 12 amino acids. CDR3 in DNA: TGTGCCATCAGTGGAGGGGGCGAGACCCAGTACTTC. Its protein product is CAISGGGETQYF.

V and J are TRBV5-1 and TRBJ2-1, with 8 bases fitting TRBD1. CDR1 is SGHRS and CDR2 is YFSETQ in the germline V gene. CDR3 length: 15 amino acids. V was clipped by 0 bases and J by 7 bases; unmatched bases: 6. The DNA of the CDR3 is TGCGCCAGCAGCTTGGTAGGACAGGGTAAGAATGAGCAGTTCTTC. Amino acid sequence: CASSLVGQGKNEQFF.

This clone is a singleton in its sample. One junction end does not reproduce the germline sequence, and a read error may be involved. The rearrangement links TRBV18 to TRBJ2-3; TRBD2 matches at 10 bases. The germline V gene has CDR1 KGHSH and CDR2 LQKENI. The CDR3 totals 17 residues. CDR3 sequence: CASPPYPSGGGADTQYF. The DNA of the CDR3 is TGTGCCAGCCCACCTTACCCTAGCGGGGGAGGCGCAGATACGCAGTATTTT.

This clone was detected only once. This sequence joins TRBV6-1 and TRBJ1-2; D ambiguous. The CDR3 length is 13 residues. V lost 2 bases, J lost 5 bases, and 9 bases lay in between. Germline V lookup: CDR1 MNHNS, CDR2 SASEGT. The DNA for the CDR3 is TGTGCCAGCAGTGAAAAGGAACGTTATGGCTACACCTTC. Translating it yields CASSEKERYGYTF.